This T cell receptor (beta chain) was obtained from a study of blood T cell repertoires in COVID-19. Overall study context: The study drew acute and convalescent COVID-19 samples from the United States, Italy and Spain. PBMCs, B-cell-depleted T cells, or T cells provided the cDNA or gDNA that made up the material.

This CDR3 contains 16 residues. In germline, CDR1 is LNHNV, CDR2 YYDKDF (reference sequence). With V trimmed by 3 bases and J by 3 bases, 10 bases remained unmatched. Under the authors' procedure: Reference gene primer amplification in the assay estimated nucleated cell counts. TCRdb's table, derived via immunoSEQ multiplex PCR, lists solely in-frame clones and lacks some. The DNA gave D and trimming, while V, J and clone size come from that table. The sample lists 200,000 or so clones, 80% to 90% occurring once. The TCR comes from a man aged 45-65 years with acute or convalescent COVID-19. The chain uses TRBV15 and TRBJ2-7; 8 bases line up with TRBD1. Sequencing input: peripheral blood. CDR3 DNA sequence: TGTGCCACCAGCAGTGCTCGGGGGACAGGCAACTACGAGCAGTACTTC. Protein sequence: CATSSARGTGNYEQYF.